The 9 T cell receptor beta chains given below trace back to one sample, sequenced in a study of blood T cells in healthy people across ages. PCR was performed a second time for 7 to 11 cycles using a sample-barcoded 5' primer and a J-beta primer mix. Each CDR3 protein is one row after TCRdb ran MiXCR on the 5' RACE reads. The sample shows some 780,000 distinct CDR3 sequences, 45% to 70% of them seen only once. Source material: blood. The source of these receptors is a man in his forties or fifties in good health.

The chain links TRBV6-1 to TRBJ2-1; possibly TRBD2 for D (6 bases). The CDR3 covers 17 residues. Per germline, CDR1 MNHNS and CDR2 SASEGT. The ends were cut back, 3 bases at V and 2 bases at J, with 17 bases in the middle. The CDR3 here is CASSEGLPQGPYNEQFF. The CDR3, as DNA: TGTGCCAGCAGTGAGGGACTCCCTCAGGGCCCCTACAATGAGCAGTTCTTC.

This clonotype was picked up one time. The V call is TRBV10-2, the J call TRBJ2-5, with D uncertain. Germline V gene sequence: CDR1 WSHSY, CDR2 SAAADI. The CDR3 loop spans 13 amino acids. V lost 4 bases and J lost 3, with 9 bases in between. CDR3 nucleotides: TGCGCCAGCAGTGGAATGGAAAAAGAGACCCAGTACTTC. The encoded protein is CASSGMEKETQYF.

The CDR3 loop reads CSARVPGLASNEQYF. CDR3 coding DNA: TGCAGTGCTAGAGTCCCGGGACTAGCGAGCAACGAGCAGTACTTC. The chain combines TRBV20-1 with TRBJ2-5; TRBD2 matches 10 bases. The DNA matches TRBJ2-7 better at its end, which makes the J call doubtful. Germline CDR1 DFQATT, CDR2 SNEGSKA (reference sequence). This CDR3 is built from 15 residues.

This clonotype was seen just once. This chain joins TRBV7-9 and TRBJ2-1; no definite D call. The V gene's germline CDR1 is SEHNR and CDR2 FQNEAQ (reference sequence). The CDR3 is made up of 12 amino acids. Trimming cost V 3 bases and J 9 bases, with 9 bases left between them. CDR3: CASSFPDGEQFF. The CDR3 DNA reads as TGTGCCAGCAGCTTTCCCGACGGTGAGCAGTTCTTC. Looking up the rest from reference TRBV7-9 and TRBJ2-1 gives the full variable domain: DTGVSQNPRHKITKRGQNVTFRCDPISEHNRLYWYRQTLGQGPEFLTYFQNEAQLEKSRLLSDRFSAERPKGSFSTLEIQRTEQGDSAMYLCASSFPDGEQFFGPGTRLTVL.

The J gene is TRBJ2-1, the V gene TRBV3-1, with TRBD2 as a possible D gene (6 bases). The tail of the sequence fits TRBJ2-7 better, so the J call may be wrong. Per germline, CDR1 LGHDT and CDR2 YNNKEL (reference sequence). The CDR3 runs 16 residues. In DNA, the CDR3 is TGTGCCAGCAGCCAAGATCGACGAGCGGACTACAATGAGCAGTACTTC. It is translated as CASSQDRRADYNEQYF.

This clonotype was seen just once. The chain employs TRBV27 and TRBJ2-1; 9 bases agree with TRBD2. With 7 bases clipped from V and 10 bases from J, the junction kept 14 bases outside the gene matches. The CDR3 covers 15 residues. From germline, CDR1 is MNHEY and CDR2 SMNVEV (reference sequence). The CDR3 region is CASKDKAGGSVEQFF. CDR3 nucleotides: TGTGCCAGCAAGGATAAAGCGGGAGGATCGGTGGAGCAGTTCTTC.

The chain has TRBV29-1 and TRBJ2-5, with TRBD2 matching over 7 bases. CDR1 and CDR2 (germline): SQVTM, ANQGSEA. The CDR3 runs to 12 residues. J gave up 1 base and V 7 bases, and 3 bases lay outside the gene matches. The CDR3 is CSATSVQETQYF. In DNA form, the CDR3 reads TGCAGCGCAACTAGCGTCCAAGAGACCCAGTACTTC.

The rearrangement joins TRBV7-2 to TRBJ2-7, with 7 bases lining up with TRBD2. CDR3 length: 14 residues. V gave up 5 bases and J gave up 0 bases; unmatched junction bases: 4. Germline-derived CDR1 and CDR2 are SGHTA and FQGNSA. The CDR3 here is CASSPGGYSYEQYF. DNA of the CDR3: TGTGCCAGCAGCCCGGGAGGTTACTCCTACGAGCAGTACTTC.

The V and J genes are TRBV6-2 or TRBV6-3 and TRBJ2-7, with a weak D call TRBD2 (6 bases). Trimming took 0 bases from V and 0 from J, leaving 12 bases between them. CDR1 is MNHEY, CDR2 SVGEGT, per germline. This CDR3 contains 16 residues. CDR3 residues: CASSYSGSGNSYEQYF. The CDR3 nucleotides are TGTGCCAGCAGTTACTCGGGTAGCGGTAACTCCTACGAGCAGTACTTC.